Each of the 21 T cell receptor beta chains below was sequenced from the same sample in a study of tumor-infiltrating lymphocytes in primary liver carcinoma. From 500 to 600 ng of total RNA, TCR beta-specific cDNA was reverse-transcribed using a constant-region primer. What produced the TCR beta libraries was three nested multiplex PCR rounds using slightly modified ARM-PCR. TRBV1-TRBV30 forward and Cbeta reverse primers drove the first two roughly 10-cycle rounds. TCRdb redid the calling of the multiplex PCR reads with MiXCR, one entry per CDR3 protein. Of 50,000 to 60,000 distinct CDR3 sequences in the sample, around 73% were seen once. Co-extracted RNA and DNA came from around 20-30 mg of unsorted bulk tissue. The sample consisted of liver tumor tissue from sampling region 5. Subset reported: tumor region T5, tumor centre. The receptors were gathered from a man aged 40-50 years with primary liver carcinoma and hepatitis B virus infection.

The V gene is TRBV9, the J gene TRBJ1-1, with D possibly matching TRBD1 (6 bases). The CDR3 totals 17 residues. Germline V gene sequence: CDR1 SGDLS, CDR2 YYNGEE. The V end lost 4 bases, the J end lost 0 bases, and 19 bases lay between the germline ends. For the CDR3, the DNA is TGTGCCAGCAGCCCAGGCAGGGGAAGGGGTGTGAACACTGAAGCTTTCTTT. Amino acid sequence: CASSPGRGRGVNTEAFF.

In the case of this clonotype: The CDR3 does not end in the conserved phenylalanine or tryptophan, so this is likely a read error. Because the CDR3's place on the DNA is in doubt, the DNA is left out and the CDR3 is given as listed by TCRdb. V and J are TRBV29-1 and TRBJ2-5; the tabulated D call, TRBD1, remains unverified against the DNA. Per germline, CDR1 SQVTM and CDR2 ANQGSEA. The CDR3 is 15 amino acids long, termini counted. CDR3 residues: CSVEPDRGRQETQYL.

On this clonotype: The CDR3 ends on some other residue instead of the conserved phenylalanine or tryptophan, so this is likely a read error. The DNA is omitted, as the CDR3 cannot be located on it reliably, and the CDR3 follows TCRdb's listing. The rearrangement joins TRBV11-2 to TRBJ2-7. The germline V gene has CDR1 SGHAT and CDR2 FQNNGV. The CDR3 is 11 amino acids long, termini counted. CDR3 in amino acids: CASSLGCEEYL.

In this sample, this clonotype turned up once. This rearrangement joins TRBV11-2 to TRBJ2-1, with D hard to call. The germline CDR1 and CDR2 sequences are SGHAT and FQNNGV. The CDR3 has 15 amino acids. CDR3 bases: TGTACCATCAGCTTTAACGGGCCACTCGACAATGAGCAGTTCTTC. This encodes CTISFNGPLDNEQFF.

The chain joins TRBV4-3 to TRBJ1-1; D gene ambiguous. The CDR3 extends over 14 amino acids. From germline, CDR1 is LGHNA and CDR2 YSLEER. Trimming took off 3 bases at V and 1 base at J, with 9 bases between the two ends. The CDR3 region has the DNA TGCGCCAGCAGCCACTTCGTCCAGAACACTGAAGCTTTCTTT. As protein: CASSHFVQNTEAFF.

The CDR3 region is CASSYGGENEKLFF. CDR3 coding DNA: TGTGCCAGCAGTTACGGGGGCGAGAATGAAAAACTGTTTTTT. J is TRBJ1-4 and V is TRBV6-6; D is perhaps TRBD1 (6 bases). The germline V and J ends were trimmed by 2 bases and 5 bases, with 9 bases remaining between them. Germline loops: CDR1 MNHNY, CDR2 SVGAGI (reference sequence). The CDR3 spans 14 residues.

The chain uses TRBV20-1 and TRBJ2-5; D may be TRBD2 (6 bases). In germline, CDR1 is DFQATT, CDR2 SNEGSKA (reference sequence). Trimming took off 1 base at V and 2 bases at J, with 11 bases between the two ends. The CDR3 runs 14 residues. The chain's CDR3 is CSARGSSVQETQYF. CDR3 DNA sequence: TGCAGTGCTAGAGGTTCTAGCGTTCAAGAGACCCAGTACTTC.

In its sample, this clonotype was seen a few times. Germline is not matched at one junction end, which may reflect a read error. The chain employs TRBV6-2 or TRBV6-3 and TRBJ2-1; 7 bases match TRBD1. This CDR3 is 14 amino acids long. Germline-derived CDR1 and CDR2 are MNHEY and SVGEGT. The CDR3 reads CVSSRQGSYNEQFF. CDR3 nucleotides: TGTGTCAGCAGCCGACAGGGTTCCTACAATGAGCAGTTCTTC.

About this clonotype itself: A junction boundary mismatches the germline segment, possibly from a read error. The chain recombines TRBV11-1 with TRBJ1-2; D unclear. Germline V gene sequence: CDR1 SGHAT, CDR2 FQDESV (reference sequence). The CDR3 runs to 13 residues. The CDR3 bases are TGTACCAGCAGCTTGGTTCGTAACTATGGCTACACCTTC. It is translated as CTSSLVRNYGYTF. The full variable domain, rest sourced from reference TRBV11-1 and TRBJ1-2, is EAEVAQSPRYKITEKSQAVAFWCDPISGHATLYWYRQILGQGPELLVQFQDESVVDDSQLPKDRFSAERLKGVDSTLKIQPAELGDSAMYLCTSSLVRNYGYTFGSGTRLTVV.

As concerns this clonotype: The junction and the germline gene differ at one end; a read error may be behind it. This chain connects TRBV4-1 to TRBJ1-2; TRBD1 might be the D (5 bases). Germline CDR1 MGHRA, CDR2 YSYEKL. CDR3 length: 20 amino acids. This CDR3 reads CASSQEGHPPAARPTYGYTF. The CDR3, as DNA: TGTGCCAGCAGCCAAGAGGGGCACCCCCCCGCTGCCCGACCTACCTATGGCTACACCTTC.

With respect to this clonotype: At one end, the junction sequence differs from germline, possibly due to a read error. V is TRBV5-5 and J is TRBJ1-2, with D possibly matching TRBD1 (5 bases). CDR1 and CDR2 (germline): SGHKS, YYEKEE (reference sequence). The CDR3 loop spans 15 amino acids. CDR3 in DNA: TGTACCAGCAGCTTGGGCAGGACAACTAACTATGGCTACACCTTC. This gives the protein CTSSLGRTTNYGYTF.

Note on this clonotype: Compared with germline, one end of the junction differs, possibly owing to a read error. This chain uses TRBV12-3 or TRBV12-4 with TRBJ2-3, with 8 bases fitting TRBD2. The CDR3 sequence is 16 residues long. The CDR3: CASTLDSSGSTDTQYF. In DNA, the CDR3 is TGTGCCAGCACTTTAGATTCCAGCGGGAGTACAGATACGCAGTATTTT.

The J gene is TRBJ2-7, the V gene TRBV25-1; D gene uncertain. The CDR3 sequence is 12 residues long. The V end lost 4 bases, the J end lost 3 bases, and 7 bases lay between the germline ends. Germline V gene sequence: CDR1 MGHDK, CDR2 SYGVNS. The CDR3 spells CASSAGFYEQYF. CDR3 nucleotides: TGTGCCAGCAGTGCGGGCTTCTACGAGCAGTACTTC.

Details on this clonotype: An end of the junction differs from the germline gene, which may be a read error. The CDR3 DNA is TGTGCCAGCAGAGAAGCGGGAGGGATCTACTATGAGCAGTTTTTC. Its translation: CASREAGGIYYEQFF. V gene TRBV6-1 combines with J gene TRBJ2-1, with 10 bases matching TRBD2. CDR1 is MNHNS, CDR2 SASEGT, per germline. This CDR3 contains 15 residues.

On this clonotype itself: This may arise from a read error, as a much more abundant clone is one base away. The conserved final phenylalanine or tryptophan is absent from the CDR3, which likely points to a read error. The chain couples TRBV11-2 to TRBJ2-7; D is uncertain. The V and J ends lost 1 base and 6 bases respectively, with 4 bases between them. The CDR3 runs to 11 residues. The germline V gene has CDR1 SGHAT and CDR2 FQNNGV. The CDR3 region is CASSLGCEQYL. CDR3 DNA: TGTGCCAGCAGCTTAGGCTGCGAGCAGTACCTC.

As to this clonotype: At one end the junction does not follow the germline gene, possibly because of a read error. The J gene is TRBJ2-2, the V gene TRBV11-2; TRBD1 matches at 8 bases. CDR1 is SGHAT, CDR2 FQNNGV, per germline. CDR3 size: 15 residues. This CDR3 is CASSLRDRSTGQLPF. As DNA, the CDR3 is TGTGCCAGCAGCCTCCGGGACAGGAGTACCGGGCAGCTGCCTTTT.

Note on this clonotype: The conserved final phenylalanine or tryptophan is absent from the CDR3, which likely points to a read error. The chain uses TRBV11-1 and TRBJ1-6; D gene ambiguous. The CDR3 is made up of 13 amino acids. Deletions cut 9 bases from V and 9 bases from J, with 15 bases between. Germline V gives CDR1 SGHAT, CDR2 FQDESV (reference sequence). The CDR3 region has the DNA TGTGCCAGTAGTCGGTCACTGGTTTCACCCCTCCACATT. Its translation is CASSRSLVSPLHI.

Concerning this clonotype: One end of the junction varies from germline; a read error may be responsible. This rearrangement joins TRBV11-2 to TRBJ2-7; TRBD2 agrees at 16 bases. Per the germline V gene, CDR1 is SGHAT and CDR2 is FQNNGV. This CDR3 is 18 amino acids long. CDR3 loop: CASSYEGTSGRAPYEQYF. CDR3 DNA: TGTGCTAGCAGCTATGAAGGGACTAGCGGGAGGGCTCCCTACGAGCAGTATTTC.

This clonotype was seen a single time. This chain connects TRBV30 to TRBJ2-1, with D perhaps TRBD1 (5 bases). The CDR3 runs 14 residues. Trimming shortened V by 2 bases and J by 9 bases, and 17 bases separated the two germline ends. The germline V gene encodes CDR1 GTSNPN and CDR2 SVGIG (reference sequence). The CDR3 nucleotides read TGTGCCTGGAGTAAGGGGAACCATCTAACTGAGCAGTTCTTC. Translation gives CAWSKGNHLTEQFF.

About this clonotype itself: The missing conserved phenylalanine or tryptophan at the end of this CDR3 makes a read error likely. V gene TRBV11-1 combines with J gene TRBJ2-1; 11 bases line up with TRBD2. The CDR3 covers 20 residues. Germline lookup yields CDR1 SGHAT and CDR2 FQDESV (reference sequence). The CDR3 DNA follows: TGTGCCACCAGCATAGGAAAGACTAGCGGGGCCTCACGGTTCAGCAATGAGCAGTTCTAC. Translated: CATSIGKTSGASRFSNEQFY.

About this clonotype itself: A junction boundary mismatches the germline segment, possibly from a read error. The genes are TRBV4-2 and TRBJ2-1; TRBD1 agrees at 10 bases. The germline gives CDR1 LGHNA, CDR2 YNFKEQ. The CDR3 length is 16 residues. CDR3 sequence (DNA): TGTGCTAGCAGCCATGCCGGGGGACAGGGGAACAGTGAGCAGTTCTTC. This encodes CASSHAGGQGNSEQFF.